The rows below give T cell receptor beta chains drawn from one sample of a study of response to subunit inactivated influenza vaccine. TCRdb processed the RT-PCR reads anew with MiXCR; each CDR3 protein has one entry. The sample contains more than 550,000 distinct CDR3 sequences, 12% of which appear only once. This sample comprised PBMCs from blood, obtained on the day of vaccination. The receptor source for this set is a man aged 50 to 59 who received an inactivated influenza vaccine. Both conserved end residues are part of each CDR3. Each record gives: CDR3 DNA, CDR3 protein, J gene, clone size, D gene, V gene. D genes are given only for firm matches. The size field is filled for only some rows; it gives once, few, many or a size class.

CDR3 DNA: TGTGCCAGCAGACGCCCCGGGCGCCGTGGAGAGACCCAGTACTTC; CDR3 protein: CASRRPGRRGETQYF; J gene: TRBJ2-5; clone size: .; D gene: .; V gene: TRBV6-2/TRBV6-3
CDR3 DNA: TGCAGTGCTAGGATAGGGAATACTAATTCACCCCTCCACTTT; CDR3 protein: CSARIGNTNSPLHF; J gene: TRBJ1-6; clone size: .; D gene: .; V gene: TRBV20-1
CDR3 DNA: TGCAGTGCTAGGTACCCGGGACTACTCACAGATACGCAGTATTTT; CDR3 protein: CSARYPGLLTDTQYF; J gene: TRBJ2-3; clone size: .; D gene: TRBD2; V gene: TRBV20-1
CDR3 DNA: TGCAGTGCTAGCTACGCAGGCGGGGGCTACACCTTC; CDR3 protein: CSASYAGGGYTF; J gene: TRBJ1-2; clone size: few; D gene: .; V gene: TRBV20-1
CDR3 DNA: TGCAGCGTTGGACTAGCGGGGGGGTTAGAGACCCAGTACTTC; CDR3 protein: CSVGLAGGLETQYF; J gene: TRBJ2-5; clone size: many; D gene: TRBD2; V gene: TRBV29-1
CDR3 DNA: TGTGCCAGCAGTTACAGGGGGGTGTGTGATGAGCAGTTCTTC; CDR3 protein: CASSYRGVCDEQFF; J gene: TRBJ2-1; clone size: .; D gene: .; V gene: TRBV6-5
CDR3 DNA: TGTGCCAGCAGTTTCGACCTCAGGGGGCTCTCCTACAATGAGCAGTTCTTC; CDR3 protein: CASSFDLRGLSYNEQFF; J gene: TRBJ2-1; clone size: few; D gene: TRBD1; V gene: TRBV6-2/TRBV6-3
CDR3 DNA: TGTGCCAGCAGCCAAGATCTATCAAATTCACCCCTCCACTTT; CDR3 protein: CASSQDLSNSPLHF; J gene: TRBJ1-6; clone size: few; D gene: .; V gene: TRBV3-1
CDR3 DNA: TGTGCCAGCAGCCAGAGAATTGAGGCTAACTATGGCTACACCTTC; CDR3 protein: CASSQRIEANYGYTF; J gene: TRBJ1-2; clone size: many; D gene: .; V gene: TRBV4-2
CDR3 DNA: TGTGCCAGCAGCTTATTCCATCAGGTTTCTTACAATGAGCAGTTCTTC; CDR3 protein: CASSLFHQVSYNEQFF; J gene: TRBJ2-1; clone size: many; D gene: .; V gene: TRBV7-9
CDR3 DNA: TGTGCCAGCAGTGAAGCGGATATCCATGGCTACACCTTC; CDR3 protein: CASSEADIHGYTF; J gene: TRBJ1-2; clone size: few; D gene: .; V gene: TRBV6-1
CDR3 DNA: TGTGCCAGCAGCTTAGACAGGGACGCCGGGGACCTGTTTTTT; CDR3 protein: CASSLDRDAGDLFF; J gene: TRBJ2-2; clone size: .; D gene: .; V gene: TRBV7-2
CDR3 DNA: TGTGCCAGCAGCTTACTAGCGGGGGGTCATCGCCGCAATGAGCAGTTCTTC; CDR3 protein: CASSLLAGGHRRNEQFF; J gene: TRBJ2-1; clone size: few; D gene: TRBD2; V gene: TRBV11-2
CDR3 DNA: TGCGCCAGCAGCTTGGTCCCGGGGTACTATGGCTACACCTTC; CDR3 protein: CASSLVPGYYGYTF; J gene: TRBJ1-2; clone size: few; D gene: .; V gene: TRBV5-1
CDR3 DNA: TGTGCCAGCAGTGGACTACCCACCTACGAGCAGTACTTC; CDR3 protein: CASSGLPTYEQYF; J gene: TRBJ2-7; clone size: many; D gene: .; V gene: TRBV6-1
CDR3 DNA: TGCAGTGCTAGAATCCCGGGACTAGTCTACGAGCAGTACTTC; CDR3 protein: CSARIPGLVYEQYF; J gene: TRBJ2-7; clone size: .; D gene: TRBD2; V gene: TRBV20-1
CDR3 DNA: TGTGCCACCAGCGTCCAGGGTCAGCGGGTAGGGACCCAGTACTTC; CDR3 protein: CATSVQGQRVGTQYF; J gene: TRBJ2-5; clone size: .; D gene: .; V gene: TRBV15
CDR3 DNA: TGTGCCAGCAGCTCTGGAGGGGGGAGGGCCTACGAGCAGTACTTC; CDR3 protein: CASSSGGGRAYEQYF; J gene: TRBJ2-7; clone size: .; D gene: .; V gene: TRBV7-3
CDR3 DNA: TGTGCCAGCAGCTCGCTTTCTGGCAATAGACTCTATGGCTACACCTTC; CDR3 protein: CASSSLSGNRLYGYTF; J gene: TRBJ1-2; clone size: few; D gene: .; V gene: TRBV7-2
CDR3 DNA: TGCTGTGCTAGAGAGATTGGTGGGCGGCTCATAGAGACCCAGTACTTC; CDR3 protein: CCAREIGGRLIETQYF; J gene: TRBJ2-5; clone size: .; D gene: .; V gene: TRBV20-1
CDR3 DNA: TGTGCCAGCAGATCGACAGGGGGTAGCTACGAGCAGTACTTC; CDR3 protein: CASRSTGGSYEQYF; J gene: TRBJ2-7; clone size: many; D gene: TRBD1; V gene: TRBV12-3/TRBV12-4
CDR3 DNA: TGTGCCACCAGTGACAGTAGCGGGAAAATAGACAATGAGCAGTTCTTC; CDR3 protein: CATSDSSGKIDNEQFF; J gene: TRBJ2-1; clone size: .; D gene: TRBD2; V gene: TRBV24-1
CDR3 DNA: TGTGCCAGCAGTGAACCGGACAGCTACTCCTACAATGAGCAGTTCTTC; CDR3 protein: CASSEPDSYSYNEQFF; J gene: TRBJ2-1; clone size: many; D gene: .; V gene: TRBV6-1
CDR3 DNA: TGTGCCAGCAGCGTAGCCCGGAGGGATGAGCAGTTCTTC; CDR3 protein: CASSVARRDEQFF; J gene: TRBJ2-1; clone size: few; D gene: .; V gene: TRBV9
CDR3 DNA: TGTGCCAGCAGTTTAGGACACAGGAACACTGAAGCTTTCTTT; CDR3 protein: CASSLGHRNTEAFF; J gene: TRBJ1-1; clone size: many; D gene: .; V gene: TRBV28
CDR3 DNA: TGCGCCAGCAGCTTGGCCTCCTTCGGCGGGAAAGGGAACAATGAGCAGTTCTTC; CDR3 protein: CASSLASFGGKGNNEQFF; J gene: TRBJ2-1; clone size: few; D gene: .; V gene: TRBV5-1
CDR3 DNA: TGCAGCGTTGAAGGGATAGAGCACTACGAGCAGTACTTC; CDR3 protein: CSVEGIEHYEQYF; J gene: TRBJ2-7; clone size: few; D gene: .; V gene: TRBV29-1